This T cell receptor (beta chain) is from a study of patients with pleural tuberculosis (dated by TCRdb to about 2014). Sequencing used an Illumina Genome Analyzer IIx. TCRdb reprocessing: public reads trimmed at Q25 with fastp, clones called with MiXCR, in-frame beta chains kept. Entries are consolidated by CDR3 protein sequence, retaining the most common genes and DNA. The sample records around 50,000 distinct CDR3 sequences, 7.3% of which are singletons. 16% of the sample lies in the top ten. Unmatched junction bases come to 14, with V trimmed by 7 bases and J by 9 bases. The germline V gene provides CDR1 LGHNT and CDR2 FRNRAP. The CDR3 starts with the cysteine, ends with the phenylalanine, and has 15 residues. Only the CDR3 DNA stays, 45 bases, in frame from base 1. This clonotype was seen more than once but under ten times. No cognate antigen has been identified for it. The sample holds no much larger clone one base away, and base qualities are not on file.

The chain is made from TRBV12-5 and TRBJ2-1, with TRBD2 matching 8 junction bases. This sequence originates from a human donor with pleural tuberculosis. The DNA sequence is TGTGCTAGTGCCCCTAGCGGGCCTAGATCGGGTGAGCAGTTCTTC. Its product reads: CASAPSGPRSGEQFF.